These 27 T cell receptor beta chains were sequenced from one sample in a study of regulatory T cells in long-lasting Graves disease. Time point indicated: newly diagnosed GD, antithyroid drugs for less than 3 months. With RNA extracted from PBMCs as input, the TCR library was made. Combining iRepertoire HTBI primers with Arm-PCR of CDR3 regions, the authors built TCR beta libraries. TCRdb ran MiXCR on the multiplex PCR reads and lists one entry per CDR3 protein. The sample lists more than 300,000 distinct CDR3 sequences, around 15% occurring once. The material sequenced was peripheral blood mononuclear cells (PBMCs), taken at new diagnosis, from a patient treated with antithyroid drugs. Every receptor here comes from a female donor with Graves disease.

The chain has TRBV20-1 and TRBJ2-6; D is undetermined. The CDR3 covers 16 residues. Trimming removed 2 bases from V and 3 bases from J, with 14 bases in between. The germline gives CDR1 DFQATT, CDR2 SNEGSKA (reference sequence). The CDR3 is CSARPSGLGGANVLTF. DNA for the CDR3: TGCAGTGCTAGACCATCCGGGTTGGGTGGGGCCAACGTCCTGACTTTC.

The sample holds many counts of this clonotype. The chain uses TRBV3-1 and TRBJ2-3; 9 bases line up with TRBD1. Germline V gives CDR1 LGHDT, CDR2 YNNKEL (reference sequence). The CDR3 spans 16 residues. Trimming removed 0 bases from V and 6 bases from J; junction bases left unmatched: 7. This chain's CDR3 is CASSQDVGQGIDTQYF. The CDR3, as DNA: TGTGCCAGCAGCCAAGATGTGGGACAGGGTATTGATACGCAGTATTTT.

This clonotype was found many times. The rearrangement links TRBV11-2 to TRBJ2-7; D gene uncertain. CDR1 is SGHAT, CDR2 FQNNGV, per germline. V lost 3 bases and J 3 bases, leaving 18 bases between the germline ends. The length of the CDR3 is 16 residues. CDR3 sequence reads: CASSLSLAPSNYEQYF. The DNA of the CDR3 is TGTGCCAGCAGCTTGAGTTTGGCTCCCTCAAACTACGAGCAGTACTTC.

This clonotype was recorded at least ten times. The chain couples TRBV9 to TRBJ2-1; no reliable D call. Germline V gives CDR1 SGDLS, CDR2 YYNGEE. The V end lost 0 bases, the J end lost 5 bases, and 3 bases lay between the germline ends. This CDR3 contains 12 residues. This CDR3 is CASSVDDNEQFF. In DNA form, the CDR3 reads TGTGCCAGCAGCGTAGATGACAATGAGCAGTTCTTC.

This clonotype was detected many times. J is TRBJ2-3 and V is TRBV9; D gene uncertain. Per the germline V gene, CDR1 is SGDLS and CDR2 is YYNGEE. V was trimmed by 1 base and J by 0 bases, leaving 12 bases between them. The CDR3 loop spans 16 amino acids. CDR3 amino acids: CASSVSPGVSTDTQYF. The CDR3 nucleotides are TGTGCCAGCAGCGTATCACCTGGGGTCAGCACAGATACGCAGTATTTT.

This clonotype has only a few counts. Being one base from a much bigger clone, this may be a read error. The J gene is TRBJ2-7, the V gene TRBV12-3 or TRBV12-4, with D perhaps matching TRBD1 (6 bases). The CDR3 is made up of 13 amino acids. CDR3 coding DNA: TGTGCCAGCAGTCCGGGACACGTCTACGGGCAGTACTTC. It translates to CASSPGHVYGQYF.

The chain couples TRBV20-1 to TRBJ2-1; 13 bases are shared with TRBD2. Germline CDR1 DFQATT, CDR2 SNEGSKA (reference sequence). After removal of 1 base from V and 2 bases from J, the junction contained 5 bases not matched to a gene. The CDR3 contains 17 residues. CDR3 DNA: TGCAGTGCTAGAGGGACTAGCGGGGGCCTTACCTACAATGAGCAGTTCTTC. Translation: CSARGTSGGLTYNEQFF.

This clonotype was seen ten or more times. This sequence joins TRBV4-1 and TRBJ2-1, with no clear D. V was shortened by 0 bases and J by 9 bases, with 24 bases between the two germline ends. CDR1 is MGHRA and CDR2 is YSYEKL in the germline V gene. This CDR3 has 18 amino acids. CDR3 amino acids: CASSQDRWLAGIRVEQFF. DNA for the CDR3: TGCGCCAGCAGCCAAGACCGATGGTTGGCCGGCATTCGAGTTGAGCAGTTCTTC.

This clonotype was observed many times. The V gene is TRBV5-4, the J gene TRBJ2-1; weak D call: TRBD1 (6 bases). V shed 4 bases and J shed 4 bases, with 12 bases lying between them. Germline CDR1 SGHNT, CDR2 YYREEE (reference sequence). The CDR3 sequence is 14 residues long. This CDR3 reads CASSREQGYNEQFF. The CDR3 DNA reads TGTGCCAGCAGCCGGGAACAGGGTTACAATGAGCAGTTCTTC. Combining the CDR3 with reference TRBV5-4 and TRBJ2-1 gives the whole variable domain ETGVTQSPTHLIKTRGQQVTLRCSSQSGHNTVSWYQQALGQGPQFIFQYYREEENGRGNFPPRFSGLQFPNYSSELNVNALELDDSALYLCASSREQGYNEQFFGPGTRLTVL.

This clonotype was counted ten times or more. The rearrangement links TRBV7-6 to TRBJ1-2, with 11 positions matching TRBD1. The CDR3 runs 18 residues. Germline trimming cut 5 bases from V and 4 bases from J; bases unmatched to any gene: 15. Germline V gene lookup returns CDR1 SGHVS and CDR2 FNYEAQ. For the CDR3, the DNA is TGTGCCAGCAGCCCCGCCGTAGTTGGGACAGGGGGTATCTATGGCTACACCTTC. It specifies CASSPAVVGTGGIYGYTF.

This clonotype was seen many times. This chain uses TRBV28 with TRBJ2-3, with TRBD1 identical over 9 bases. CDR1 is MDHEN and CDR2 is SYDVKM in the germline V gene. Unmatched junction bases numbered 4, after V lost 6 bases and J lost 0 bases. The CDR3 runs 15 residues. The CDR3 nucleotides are TGTGCCAGCAGCCCGGGGACAGGGAGCACAGATACGCAGTATTTT. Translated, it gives CASSPGTGSTDTQYF.

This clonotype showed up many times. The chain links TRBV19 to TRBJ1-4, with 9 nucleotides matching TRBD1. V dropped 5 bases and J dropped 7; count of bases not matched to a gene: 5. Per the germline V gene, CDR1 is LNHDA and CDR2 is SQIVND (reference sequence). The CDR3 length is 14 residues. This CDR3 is CASSRDRGAEKLFF. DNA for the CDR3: TGTGCCAGTAGTCGTGACAGGGGGGCTGAAAAACTGTTTTTT.

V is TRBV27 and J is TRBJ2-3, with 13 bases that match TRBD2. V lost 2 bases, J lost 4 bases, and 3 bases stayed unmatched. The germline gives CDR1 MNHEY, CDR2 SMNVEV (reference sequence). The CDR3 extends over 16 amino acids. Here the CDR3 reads CASSLPGLAGPDTQYF. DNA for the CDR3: TGTGCCAGCAGTTTACCGGGACTAGCGGGACCAGATACGCAGTATTTT.

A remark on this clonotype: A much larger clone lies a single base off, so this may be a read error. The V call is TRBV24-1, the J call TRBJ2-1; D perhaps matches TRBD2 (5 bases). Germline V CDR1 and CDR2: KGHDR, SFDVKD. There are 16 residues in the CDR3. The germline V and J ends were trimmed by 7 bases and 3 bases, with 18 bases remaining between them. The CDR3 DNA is TGTGCCACCAGGCCGGGAAGTAACGGAAACTACAATGAGCAGTTCTTC. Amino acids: CATRPGSNGNYNEQFF.

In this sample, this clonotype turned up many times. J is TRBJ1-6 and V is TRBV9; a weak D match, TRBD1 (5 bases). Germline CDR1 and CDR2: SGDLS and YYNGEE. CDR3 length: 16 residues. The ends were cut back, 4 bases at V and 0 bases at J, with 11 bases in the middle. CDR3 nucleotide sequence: TGTGCCAGCAGCTCAGGGCCCAGCTCCTATAATTCACCCCTCCACTTT. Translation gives CASSSGPSSYNSPLHF.

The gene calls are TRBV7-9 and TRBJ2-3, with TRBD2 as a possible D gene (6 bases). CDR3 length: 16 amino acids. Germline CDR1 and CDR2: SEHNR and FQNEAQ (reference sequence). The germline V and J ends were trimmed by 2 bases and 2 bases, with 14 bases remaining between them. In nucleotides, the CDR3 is TGTGCCAGCAGCTTACTTAACGGGGGTTTCACAGATACGCAGTATTTT. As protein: CASSLLNGGFTDTQYF.

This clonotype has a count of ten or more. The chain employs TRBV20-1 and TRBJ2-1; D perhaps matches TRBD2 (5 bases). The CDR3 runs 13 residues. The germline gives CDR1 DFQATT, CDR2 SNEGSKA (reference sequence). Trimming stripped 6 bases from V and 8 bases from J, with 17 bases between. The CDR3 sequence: CSARREGTYEQFF. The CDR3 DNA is TGCAGTGCCCGGCGAGAGGGCACGTATGAGCAGTTCTTC.

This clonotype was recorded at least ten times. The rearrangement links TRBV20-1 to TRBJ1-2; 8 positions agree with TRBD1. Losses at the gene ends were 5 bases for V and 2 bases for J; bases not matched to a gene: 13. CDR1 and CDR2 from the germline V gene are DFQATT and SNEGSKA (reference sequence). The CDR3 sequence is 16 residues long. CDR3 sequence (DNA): TGCAGTGCTCCTGGGAGAGGGACAGGCCCCAACTATGGCTACACCTTC. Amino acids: CSAPGRGTGPNYGYTF.

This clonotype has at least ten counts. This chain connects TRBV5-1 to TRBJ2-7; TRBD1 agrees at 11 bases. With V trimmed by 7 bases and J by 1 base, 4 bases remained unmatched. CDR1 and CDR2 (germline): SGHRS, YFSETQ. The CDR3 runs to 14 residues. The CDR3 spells CASDRDRGSYEQYF. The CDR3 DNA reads TGCGCCAGCGACCGGGACAGGGGGTCCTACGAGCAGTACTTC.

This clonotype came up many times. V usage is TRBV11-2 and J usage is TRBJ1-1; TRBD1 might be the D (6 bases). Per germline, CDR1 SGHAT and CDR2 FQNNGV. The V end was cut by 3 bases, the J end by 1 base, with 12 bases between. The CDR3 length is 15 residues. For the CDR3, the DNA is TGTGCCAGCAGCTTCCGGGGGGCGCAGAACACTGAAGCTTTCTTT. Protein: CASSFRGAQNTEAFF.

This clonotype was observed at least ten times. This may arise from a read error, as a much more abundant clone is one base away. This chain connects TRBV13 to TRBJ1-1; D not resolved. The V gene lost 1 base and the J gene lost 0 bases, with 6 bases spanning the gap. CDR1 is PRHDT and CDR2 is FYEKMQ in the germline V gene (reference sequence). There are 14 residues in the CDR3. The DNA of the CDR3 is TGTGCCAGCAGCTTAGAACAGCTGAACACTGAAGCTTTCTTT. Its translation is CASSLEQLNTEAFF.

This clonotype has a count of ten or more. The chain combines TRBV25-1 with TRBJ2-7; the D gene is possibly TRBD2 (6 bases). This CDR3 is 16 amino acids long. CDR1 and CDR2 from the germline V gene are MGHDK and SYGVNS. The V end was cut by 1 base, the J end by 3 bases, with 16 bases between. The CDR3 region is CASSESPFAGSYEQYF. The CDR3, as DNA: TGTGCCAGCAGTGAATCCCCCTTCGCGGGGAGCTACGAGCAGTACTTC.

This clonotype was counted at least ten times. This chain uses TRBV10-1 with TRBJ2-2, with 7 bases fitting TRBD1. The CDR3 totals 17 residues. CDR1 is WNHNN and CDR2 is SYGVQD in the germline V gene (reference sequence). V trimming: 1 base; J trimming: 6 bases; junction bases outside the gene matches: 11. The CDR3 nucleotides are TGCGCCAGCAGTGAGTTGAAAGGGACAGCTCGCGCCGGGGAGCTGTTTTTT. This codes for CASSELKGTARAGELFF.

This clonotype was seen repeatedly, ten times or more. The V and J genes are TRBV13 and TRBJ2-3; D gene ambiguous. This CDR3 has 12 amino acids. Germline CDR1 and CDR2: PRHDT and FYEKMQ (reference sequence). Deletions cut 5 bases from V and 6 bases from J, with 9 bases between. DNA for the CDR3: TGTGCCAGCAGCGTAACGGGTGATACGCAGTATTTT. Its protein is CASSVTGDTQYF.

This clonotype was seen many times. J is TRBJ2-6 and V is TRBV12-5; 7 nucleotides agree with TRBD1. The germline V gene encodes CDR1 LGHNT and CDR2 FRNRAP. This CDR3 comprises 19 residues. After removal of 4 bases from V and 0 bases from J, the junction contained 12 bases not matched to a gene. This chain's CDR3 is CASGWTGTDGSSGANVLTF. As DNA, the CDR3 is TGTGCTAGTGGTTGGACGGGGACAGACGGGTCCTCTGGGGCCAACGTCCTGACTTTC.

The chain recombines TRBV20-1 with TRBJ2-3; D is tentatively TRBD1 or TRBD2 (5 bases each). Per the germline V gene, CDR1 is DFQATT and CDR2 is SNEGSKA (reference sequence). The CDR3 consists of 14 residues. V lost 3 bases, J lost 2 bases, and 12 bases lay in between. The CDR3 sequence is CSARPGGYTDTQYF. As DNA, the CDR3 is TGCAGTGCTAGGCCTGGGGGTTACACAGATACGCAGTATTTT.

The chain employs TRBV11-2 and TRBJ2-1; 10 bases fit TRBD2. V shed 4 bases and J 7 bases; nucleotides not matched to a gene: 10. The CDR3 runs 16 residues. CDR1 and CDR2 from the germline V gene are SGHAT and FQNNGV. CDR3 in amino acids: CASSYSLAGGGNEQFF. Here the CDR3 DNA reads TGTGCCAGCAGCTACTCCTTAGCGGGGGGTGGGAATGAGCAGTTCTTC.